The present entry profiles one TCR beta chain with its context. Its antigen is unknown. The sample comes from a study of cytomegalovirus exposure and HLA in healthy donors. General study results and limits: Several V segments, TRBV6-2 and TRBV6-3 among them, could not be told apart and were dropped. Immune exposure was documented only through CMV serostatus.

The J segment lost 1 base and the V segment lost 4 bases, leaving 5 bases of the junction unmatched. The length of the CDR3 is 15 residues. The germline V gene encodes CDR1 SGDLS and CDR2 YYNGEE. This PCR relied on a set of 60 Vbeta primers and 13 Jbeta primers. Measured with immunoSEQ multiplex PCR; TCRdb has only the in-frame clones, and not every one. The sample has 150,000 to 200,000 clones, around four fifths seen once. The chain employs TRBV9 and TRBJ2-7, with 10 positions matching TRBD1. This TCR was sampled from a man between 18 and 29 years old in good health and CMV-seropositive. The sequencing input was PBMCs. CDR3 residues: CASSNRDRGSYEQYF. The CDR3, as DNA: TGTGCCAGCAGCAACAGGGACAGGGGATCCTACGAGCAGTACTTC.